These 9 T cell receptor beta chains originate from one sample sequenced in a study of cytomegalovirus exposure and HLA in healthy donors. Use of 60 Vbeta and 13 Jbeta primers characterized the PCR. TCRdb's copy holds only in-frame clones and misses some; the assay was immunoSEQ multiplex PCR. The sample lists 90,000 to 120,000 clones, approximately 74% seen once, with less than 15% in the top ten. Input material: PBMCs. The receptors were sampled from a woman in her thirties or forties in good health and CMV-seropositive.

V usage is TRBV4-1 and J usage is TRBJ2-2; TRBD2 matches 13 bases. Germline loops: CDR1 MGHRA, CDR2 YSYEKL. The CDR3 has 15 residues. V lost 10 bases and J lost 4; bases outside the gene matches: 6. The CDR3, as DNA: TGCGCCACTGGACTAGCGGGGGCCAGCACCGGGGAGCTGTTTTTT. Translating gives CATGLAGASTGELFF.

This chain joins TRBV5-6 and TRBJ1-1; D not certain. Trimming left V 0 bases short and J 4 bases short, with 7 bases between. This CDR3 contains 13 residues. Per the germline V gene, CDR1 is SGHDT and CDR2 is YYEEEE. The CDR3 region has the DNA TGTGCCAGCAGCTTGGTAGTCGGCACTGAAGCTTTCTTT. Protein sequence: CASSLVVGTEAFF.

The rearrangement links TRBV5-1 to TRBJ1-1; D possibly corresponds to TRBD1 (5 bases). V shed 0 bases and J shed 6 bases, with 15 bases lying between them. The CDR3 totals 15 residues. CDR1 SGHRS and CDR2 YFSETQ come from the germline V gene. CDR3 loop: CASSLDPRVRAEAFF. The DNA of the CDR3 is TGCGCCAGCAGCTTGGACCCCAGGGTCCGAGCTGAAGCTTTCTTT.

V usage is TRBV19 and J usage is TRBJ1-1, with a tentative D call TRBD1 (6 bases). This CDR3 spans 16 amino acids. Trimming left V 4 bases short and J 3 bases short, with 18 bases between. Germline V lookup: CDR1 LNHDA, CDR2 SQIVND (reference sequence). CDR3 nucleotide sequence: TGTGCCAGTAGTAAACAACAGGGTAACGGGTACACTGAAGCTTTCTTT. Encoded protein: CASSKQQGNGYTEAFF.

The chain is built from TRBV5-1 and TRBJ2-7; D may be TRBD1 (5 bases). V lost 5 bases and J 6 bases, leaving 18 bases between the germline ends. Germline CDR1 and CDR2: SGHRS and YFSETQ. The CDR3 contains 14 residues. This CDR3 reads CASSGAGVGPEQYF. DNA for the CDR3: TGCGCCAGCAGTGGGGCTGGGGTAGGGCCCGAGCAGTACTTC.

The V gene is TRBV6-6, the J gene TRBJ1-6; 7 positions agree with TRBD1. Trimming took 2 bases from V and 6 from J; bases not matched to a gene: 4. Germline V gene lookup returns CDR1 MNHNY and CDR2 SVGAGI (reference sequence). The CDR3 sequence is 15 residues long. This CDR3 reads CASSYLRDSNSPLHF. CDR3 coding DNA: TGTGCCAGCAGTTACCTCCGGGACAGTAATTCACCCCTCCACTTT.

The chain couples TRBV7-2 to TRBJ2-2, with no clear D. There are 13 residues in the CDR3. The germline gives CDR1 SGHTA, CDR2 FQGNSA. V was shortened by 5 bases and J by 3 bases, with 7 bases between the two germline ends. In DNA, the CDR3 is TGTGCCAGCAGCCCGGAGTACACCGGGGAGCTGTTTTTT. This sequence encodes CASSPEYTGELFF.

The J gene is TRBJ2-1, the V gene TRBV5-1, with 13 bases fitting TRBD2. From germline, CDR1 is SGHRS and CDR2 YFSETQ. The ends lost 4 bases at V and 1 base at J; junction bases unmatched: 5. CDR3 length: 17 amino acids. Here the CDR3 DNA reads TGCGCCAGCAGCCTACTAGCGGGGGGGAGGTCCTACAATGAGCAGTTCTTC. Its protein product is CASSLLAGGRSYNEQFF.

V and J are TRBV27 and TRBJ1-5; 10 nucleotides align to TRBD1. V shed 5 bases and J 6 bases; nucleotides not matched to a gene: 7. CDR3 length equals 15 residues. CDR1 is MNHEY, CDR2 SMNVEV, per germline (reference sequence). CDR3 DNA sequence: TGTGCCAGCAGTCCGGGACAGGGGCTGACTCAGCCCCAGCATTTT. As protein: CASSPGQGLTQPQHF.